Below, 31 T cell receptor beta chains from the same sample are listed, as sequenced in a study of T cells in Graves' hyperthyroidism and ophthalmopathy. Amplification yielded TCR beta CDR3 regions, with RNA transcripts as the source. The study used the HTBI primer set for a first-round RT-PCR of the TCR CDR3. From the multiplex PCR reads, TCRdb called clonotypes with MiXCR, one entry per CDR3 protein. Here the sample spans approximately 640,000 distinct CDR3 sequences, about 17% being singletons. Sequencing was done on a sample of blood. The receptors here all came from a woman aged 30 to 39 with Graves' hyperthyroidism.

This clonotype was counted between two and nine times. This chain links TRBV5-8 with TRBJ2-7, with 7 bases matching TRBD1. V gave up 2 bases and J gave up 1 base; unmatched junction bases: 6. This CDR3 has 15 amino acids. Germline V gives CDR1 SGHTS, CDR2 YDEGEE. In nucleotides, the CDR3 is TGTGCCAGCAGCTTCCCGACAGGGAAATCCTACGAGCAGTACTTC. Translated: CASSFPTGKSYEQYF.

This clonotype has at least ten counts. V and J are TRBV12-3 or TRBV12-4 and TRBJ2-1; D assignment may be TRBD1 or TRBD2 (5 bases each). The CDR3 extends over 13 amino acids. Trimming took 6 bases from V and 4 from J, leaving 10 bases between them. CDR3 DNA sequence: TGTGCCAGCAGGTGGGACGGTTACAATGAGCAGTTCTTC. Residues: CASRWDGYNEQFF.

V gene TRBV13 combines with J gene TRBJ1-2; 7 bases agree with TRBD1. Germline CDR1 PRHDT, CDR2 FYEKMQ (reference sequence). The CDR3 sequence is 15 residues long. Unmatched junction bases numbered 8, after V lost 3 bases and J lost 4 bases. The CDR3 is CASSLEQGVGYGYTF. The CDR3 DNA follows: TGTGCCAGCAGCTTGGAGCAGGGGGTTGGCTATGGCTACACCTTC.

This clonotype was counted at least ten times. The chain recombines TRBV12-3 or TRBV12-4 with TRBJ1-1; D is unresolved. V lost 5 bases, J lost 5 bases, and 15 bases lay in between. The CDR3 covers 14 residues. The CDR3 nucleotides are TGTGCCAGCAGTGAGGATTGGAGGAGAACTGAAGCTTTCTTT. Residues: CASSEDWRRTEAFF.

This clonotype was observed many times. J is TRBJ2-1 and V is TRBV7-8; 7 bases are shared with TRBD2. V lost 3 bases, J lost 3 bases, and 5 bases stayed unmatched. CDR1 and CDR2 from the germline V gene are SGHVS and FQNEAQ. This CDR3 spans 15 amino acids. The CDR3 DNA reads as TGTGCCAGCAGCTTTAGGACTAGTTACTACAATGAGCAGTTCTTC. Protein: CASSFRTSYYNEQFF.

The V and J genes are TRBV5-1 and TRBJ2-1; tentative D call: TRBD2 (5 bases). V gave up 6 bases and J gave up 10 bases, with 17 bases separating them. The CDR3 is 13 amino acids. CDR1 SGHRS and CDR2 YFSETQ come from the germline V gene. CDR3 bases: TGCGCCAGCACCTCCCCCAATAGAGGGGAGCAGTTCTTC. Its translation is CASTSPNRGEQFF.

This clonotype showed up many times. The V call is TRBV18, the J call TRBJ2-5; 10 bases map to TRBD1. The V gene's germline CDR1 is KGHSH and CDR2 LQKENI. The CDR3 is 15 amino acids. J gave up 0 bases and V 3 bases, and 1 base lay outside the gene matches. The CDR3 sequence: CASSPTGGHQETQYF. The CDR3 bases are TGTGCCAGCTCACCGACAGGGGGCCACCAAGAGACCCAGTACTTC.

This clonotype came up many times. For the CDR3, the DNA is TGCAGCGTTGCTTCGGACAGCTTCTACGAGCAGTACTTC. Protein product: CSVASDSFYEQYF. The genes are TRBV29-1 and TRBJ2-7; D possibly corresponds to TRBD1 (6 bases). The CDR3 sequence is 13 residues long. V lost 4 bases and J 3 bases, leaving 13 bases between the germline ends. From germline, CDR1 is SQVTM and CDR2 ANQGSEA.

The rearrangement uses TRBV3-1 and TRBJ1-1, with a tentative D call TRBD1 (6 bases). This CDR3 is built from 12 residues. Deletions cut 7 bases from V and 2 bases from J, with 8 bases between. CDR1 is LGHDT, CDR2 YNNKEL, per germline (reference sequence). DNA for the CDR3: TGTGCCAGCAAAGGGACAAACACTGAAGCTTTCTTT. The encoded protein is CASKGTNTEAFF.

The sample holds many counts of this clonotype. J is TRBJ1-1 and V is TRBV28; D not resolved. V was cut by 3 bases and J by 0 bases, with 8 bases left in between. This CDR3 is 14 amino acids long. Germline CDR1 MDHEN, CDR2 SYDVKM. CDR3 DNA sequence: TGTGCCAGCAGTTTTAGGATACTGAACACTGAAGCTTTCTTT. It yields the protein CASSFRILNTEAFF.

As DNA, the CDR3 is TGCGCCAGCAGCACCGCTAGAAGGGGAGATTACGAGCAGTACTTC. Protein: CASSTARRGDYEQYF. This chain connects TRBV5-1 to TRBJ2-7, with D perhaps assigned TRBD1 or TRBD2 (5 bases each). The V end was cut by 4 bases, the J end by 4 bases, with 18 bases between. Germline-derived CDR1 and CDR2 are SGHRS and YFSETQ. This CDR3 contains 15 residues.

The V gene is TRBV7-3, the J gene TRBJ2-7, with 8 positions matching TRBD2. This CDR3 is built from 16 residues. Trimming took 1 base from V and 0 from J; bases not matched to a gene: 5. The V gene's germline CDR1 is SGHTA and CDR2 FQGTGA. CDR3 amino acids: CASSLSSGTSSYEQYF. The CDR3 DNA sequence: TGTGCCAGCAGCTTAAGTAGCGGGACGAGCTCCTACGAGCAGTACTTC.

This clonotype was detected many times. The genes are TRBV28 and TRBJ2-1, with 9 bases lining up with TRBD2. V was pared by 1 base and J by 5 bases, with 9 bases of the junction left unmatched. Per the germline V gene, CDR1 is MDHEN and CDR2 is SYDVKM. The CDR3 contains 17 residues. CDR3: CASSLLAGDSADNEQFF. The CDR3 DNA follows: TGTGCCAGCAGTTTATTAGCGGGAGATTCGGCTGACAATGAGCAGTTCTTC.

This chain joins TRBV11-3 and TRBJ2-7; the match to TRBD1 covers 7 bases. The CDR3 is made up of 17 amino acids. V gave up 5 bases and J gave up 0 bases; unmatched junction bases: 13. The germline gives CDR1 SGHNT, CDR2 YENEEA. CDR3 residues: CASSTRLRQGSSYEQYF. Written as DNA, the CDR3 is TGTGCCAGCAGCACCCGACTGCGACAGGGAAGCTCCTACGAGCAGTACTTC.

Many counts were recorded for this clonotype. This chain links TRBV27 with TRBJ2-7; the D is unclear. V was shortened by 0 bases and J by 5 bases, with 8 bases between the two germline ends. This CDR3 region has 13 residues. Germline V lookup: CDR1 MNHEY, CDR2 SMNVEV (reference sequence). CDR3 sequence: CASSLSLAHEQYF. Here the CDR3 DNA reads TGTGCCAGCAGTTTATCGTTAGCCCACGAGCAGTACTTC.

This rearrangement joins TRBV5-6 to TRBJ2-7, with 13 nucleotides matching TRBD2. This CDR3 contains 21 residues. Germline lookup yields CDR1 SGHDT and CDR2 YYEEEE. Trimming at V came to 4 bases and at J to 3 bases, leaving 22 bases not matched to a gene. CDR3 bases: TGTGCCAGCAGCGGTTGGACTAGCGGGAGTATTCAACATAGCCCGTTCTACGAGCAGTACTTC. It is translated as CASSGWTSGSIQHSPFYEQYF.

This clonotype was recorded at least ten times. The chain employs TRBV6-1 and TRBJ1-1; D gene uncertain. CDR1 and CDR2 from the germline V gene are MNHNS and SASEGT. V was shortened by 2 bases and J by 2 bases, with 6 bases between the two germline ends. The CDR3 contains 13 residues. CDR3 DNA: TGTGCCAGCAGTGAATGGGGAAACACTGAAGCTTTCTTT. Residues: CASSEWGNTEAFF.

The rearrangement uses TRBV28 and TRBJ2-2; D may be TRBD1 (5 bases). CDR3 size: 13 residues. Trimming took 8 bases from V and 4 from J, leaving 11 bases between them. The germline CDR1 and CDR2 sequences are MDHEN and SYDVKM. CDR3 sequence (DNA): TGTGCCAGCGAGGACACAACCACCGGGGAGCTGTTTTTT. Its translation: CASEDTTTGELFF. The full variable domain, completed using reference TRBV28 and TRBJ2-2, is DVKVTQSSRYLVKRTGEKVFLECVQDMDHENMFWYRQDPGLGLRLIYFSYDVKMKEKGDIPEGYSVSREKKERFSLILESASTNQTSMYLCASEDTTTGELFFGEGSRLTVL.

This clonotype was seen ten or more times. This rearrangement joins TRBV28 to TRBJ2-3; weak D call: TRBD2 (5 bases). V shed 5 bases and J shed 2 bases, with 23 bases lying between them. This CDR3 is built from 18 residues. In germline, CDR1 is MDHEN, CDR2 SYDVKM. The CDR3 sequence: CASSDPRWIGGDTDTQYF. CDR3 nucleotide sequence: TGTGCCAGCAGTGACCCCCGATGGATCGGAGGAGACACAGATACGCAGTATTTT.

This clonotype showed up just a few times. The J gene is TRBJ1-5, the V gene TRBV20-1; 7 bases are a match to TRBD1. After removal of 6 bases from V and 4 bases from J, the junction contained 9 bases not matched to a gene. Looked up from germline, CDR1 is DFQATT and CDR2 is SNEGSKA (reference sequence). The CDR3 covers 14 residues. This CDR3 is CSASRDSLNQPQHF. The CDR3 DNA reads as TGCAGTGCCAGCAGGGACAGCCTAAATCAGCCCCAGCATTTT.

The V call is TRBV15, the J call TRBJ2-1; 10 nucleotides line up with TRBD1. J was trimmed by 8 bases and V by 3 bases; bases with no gene match: 7. The CDR3 contains 15 residues. Per the germline V gene, CDR1 is LNHNV and CDR2 is YYDKDF (reference sequence). CDR3 coding DNA: TGTGCCACCAGCAGCGAGACAGGGGGCTTGGATGAGCAGTTCTTC. This translates into CATSSETGGLDEQFF.

This clonotype appeared a few times. The chain has TRBV7-6 and TRBJ2-7; D assignment may be TRBD1 or TRBD2 (5 bases each). The CDR3 totals 15 residues. The V gene's germline CDR1 is SGHVS and CDR2 FNYEAQ. V lost 2 bases and J lost 5, with 16 bases in between. CDR3 amino acids: CASSLRRGRGDEQYF. The CDR3, as DNA: TGTGCCAGCAGCTTAAGAAGGGGACGGGGTGACGAGCAGTACTTC.

V is TRBV20-1 and J is TRBJ1-1, with D maybe TRBD1 (6 bases). CDR1 DFQATT and CDR2 SNEGSKA come from the germline V gene (reference sequence). There are 15 residues in the CDR3. Deletions cut 0 bases from V and 1 base from J, with 12 bases between. CDR3 sequence reads: CSARDPARGNTEAFF. In DNA form, the CDR3 reads TGCAGTGCTAGAGATCCGGCCAGGGGGAACACTGAAGCTTTCTTT.

Turning to this clonotype: A much more abundant neighbour one base away suggests this may be a read error. The chain joins TRBV24-1 to TRBJ2-7, with D possibly matching TRBD1 (5 bases). Germline V gene data show CDR1 as KGHDR and CDR2 as SFDVKD. V gave up 5 bases and J gave up 0 bases, with 13 bases separating them. There are 15 residues in the CDR3. The CDR3 nucleotides are TGTGCCACCAGTGTGGGGCCTAGGAGCTCCTACGAGCAGTACTTC. It is translated as CATSVGPRSSYEQYF.

This clonotype was seen many times. The chain joins TRBV6-2 or TRBV6-3 to TRBJ1-1; 8 bases align to TRBD1. CDR1 and CDR2 from the germline V gene are MNHEY and SVGEGT. V lost 7 bases to trimming and J lost 0 bases; unmatched junction nucleotides: 4. The CDR3 has 14 amino acids. The chain's CDR3 is CASIVDRVNTEAFF. The DNA of the CDR3 is TGTGCCAGCATCGTGGACAGGGTGAACACTGAAGCTTTCTTT.

This clonotype has more than one count but fewer than ten. The chain carries TRBV19 and TRBJ1-1, with 10 nucleotides matching TRBD1. Germline-derived CDR1 and CDR2 are LNHDA and SQIVND (reference sequence). The CDR3 is 14 residues long. The V gene end was trimmed by 6 bases and the J gene end by 4 bases; junction bases not matched to a gene: 5. CDR3 in amino acids: CASSSWDRGTEAFF. The CDR3 region has the DNA TGTGCCAGTAGCAGCTGGGACAGGGGCACTGAAGCTTTCTTT.

This clonotype has at least ten counts. The V and J genes are TRBV4-1 and TRBJ1-2; D is uncertain. The CDR3 spans 13 residues. V lost 0 bases and J lost 3, with 5 bases in between. Germline assignment: CDR1 MGHRA and CDR2 YSYEKL. The CDR3 DNA sequence: TGCGCCAGCAGCCAAGACGGATACTATGGCTACACCTTC. It translates to CASSQDGYYGYTF.

The V and J genes are TRBV7-8 and TRBJ2-7; TRBD2 agrees at 8 bases. CDR1 is SGHVS, CDR2 FQNEAQ, per germline. This CDR3 spans 16 amino acids. V lost 1 base to trimming and J lost 7 bases; unmatched junction nucleotides: 12. CDR3 nucleotides: TGTGCCAGCAGCTTAGGAGCGGGAGTAAAAGTTGGGGAGCAGTACTTC. It codes for CASSLGAGVKVGEQYF.

V and J are TRBV6-2 or TRBV6-3 and TRBJ2-1, with TRBD1 as a possible D gene (7 bases). The CDR3 spans 14 residues. V was trimmed by 10 bases and J by 4 bases, leaving 17 bases between them. Germline CDR1 is MNHEY and CDR2 is SVGEGT. CDR3 amino acids: CAIRGDSLYNEQFF. CDR3 coding DNA: TGTGCCATCAGGGGGGACAGCCTATACAATGAGCAGTTCTTC.

This clonotype has a handful of counts. The chain uses TRBV24-1 and TRBJ2-7; perhaps D is TRBD1 or TRBD2 (5 bases each). Germline V lookup: CDR1 KGHDR, CDR2 SFDVKD. CDR3 length: 14 amino acids. V dropped 3 bases and J dropped 4 bases, with 12 bases sitting between them. The CDR3 loop is CATSDPGRGYEQYF. The CDR3, as DNA: TGTGCCACCAGTGATCCGGGAAGGGGTTACGAGCAGTACTTC.

This chain uses TRBV5-1 with TRBJ2-2; TRBD2 agrees at 7 bases. The CDR3 runs to 16 residues. Germline CDR1 SGHRS, CDR2 YFSETQ. Trimming took 4 bases from V and 3 from J; bases not matched to a gene: 9. As DNA, the CDR3 is TGCGCCAGCAGCCCGGTGGGGGGGAGTTACACCGGGGAGCTGTTTTTT. Protein sequence: CASSPVGGSYTGELFF.